The 11 T cell receptor beta chains listed next were all sequenced from one sample in a study of post-analysis software for immune sequencing data. Findings of the study overall: Higher frequency in patients than in controls was seen for roughly five TRBV segments, with TRBV5-6, TRBV5-1 and TRBV20-1 among them.

Researchers reported that TCR beta cDNA libraries carried unique molecular identifiers. TCRdb redid the calling of the PCR reads with MiXCR, one entry per CDR3 protein. The table lists around 440,000 distinct CDR3 sequences, under 55% of them singletons, with over 10% in the top ten. The antigens for these receptors are not known. The specimen was blood. The receptors stem from a girl aged 5 to 17 with multiple sclerosis.

The chain carries TRBV20-1 and TRBJ2-7; no firm D call. Germline values: CDR1 DFQATT, CDR2 SNEGSKA (reference sequence). The CDR3 sequence is 13 residues long. The V and J ends lost 5 bases and 3 bases respectively, with 14 bases between them. The CDR3 region is CSAGTDGHYEQYF. In DNA form, the CDR3 reads TGCAGTGCTGGAACTGACGGCCACTACGAGCAGTACTTC.

The V gene is TRBV20-1, the J gene TRBJ2-7; D gene ambiguous. Between the trimmed V and J ends, which lost 3 bases and 2 bases, there was a span of 14 bases. CDR3 size: 14 residues. The germline V gene has CDR1 DFQATT and CDR2 SNEGSKA (reference sequence). The CDR3 DNA reads TGCAGTGCTAGGTCAACTTCCCAGACCTACGAGCAGTACTTC. Translated, it gives CSARSTSQTYEQYF.

This clonotype occurred a few times. The J gene is TRBJ2-3, the V gene TRBV29-1; D is possibly TRBD2 (5 bases). CDR1 SQVTM and CDR2 ANQGSEA come from the germline V gene. The CDR3 sequence is 13 residues long. With 4 bases removed from V and 4 bases from J, the gap between germline ends came to 12 bases. The CDR3 region has the DNA TGCAGCGTTGGACCAAGGGAGTCAGATACGCAGTATTTT. Translated, it gives CSVGPRESDTQYF.

This clonotype was counted only a few times. The chain employs TRBV6-5 and TRBJ2-1; 8 bases are shared with TRBD1. Germline trimming cut 0 bases from V and 8 bases from J; bases unmatched to any gene: 6. The CDR3 contains 15 residues. Germline-derived CDR1 and CDR2 are MNHEY and SVGAGI. The CDR3 bases are TGTGCCAGCAGTTACTCGAGGACAGGGAGCGATGAGCAGTTCTTC. Its translation: CASSYSRTGSDEQFF.

The gene calls are TRBV5-1 and TRBJ2-7; TRBD2 matches 9 bases. The CDR3 is made up of 12 amino acids. The germline CDR1 and CDR2 sequences are SGHRS and YFSETQ. Trimming took 4 bases from V and 5 from J; bases not matched to a gene: 1. In DNA form, the CDR3 reads TGCGCCAGCAGCAGGACTAGCGACGAGCAGTACTTC. It encodes CASSRTSDEQYF. Based on the CDR3 plus reference TRBV5-1 and TRBJ2-7, the full variable domain is KAGVTQTPRYLIKTRGQQVTLSCSPISGHRSVSWYQQTPGQGLQFLFEYFSETQRNKGNFPGRFSGRQFSNSRSEMNVSTLELGDSALYLCASSRTSDEQYFGPGTRLTVT.

The V gene is TRBV18, the J gene TRBJ2-5, with 9 bases lining up with TRBD1. CDR3 size: 16 residues. Looked up from germline, CDR1 is KGHSH and CDR2 is LQKENI. Trimming cost V 2 bases and J 5 bases; bases outside gene matches: 9. DNA for the CDR3: TGTGCCAGCTCACCAATGGACAGGGGCATCTCGGAGACCCAGTACTTC. Translating gives CASSPMDRGISETQYF.

The chain employs TRBV19 and TRBJ2-5; no definite D call. The ends were cut back, 4 bases at V and 2 bases at J, with 14 bases in the middle. Germline-derived CDR1 and CDR2 are LNHDA and SQIVND (reference sequence). The CDR3 length is 15 residues. Here the CDR3 DNA reads TGTGCCAGTAGTAGGACGGGCACGAGACAAGAGACCCAGTACTTC. This encodes CASSRTGTRQETQYF.

The gene calls are TRBV6-5 and TRBJ1-5, with TRBD1 as a possible D gene (6 bases). The V gene lost 5 bases and the J gene lost 0 bases, with 11 bases spanning the gap. CDR3 length: 15 amino acids. Germline V gene sequence: CDR1 MNHEY, CDR2 SVGAGI. The CDR3 loop is CASSETGISNQPQHF. DNA of the CDR3: TGTGCCAGCAGTGAAACAGGGATTAGCAATCAGCCCCAGCATTTT.

The V gene is TRBV20-1, the J gene TRBJ2-7; 10 bases fit TRBD1. This CDR3 region has 18 residues. Germline CDR1 reads DFQATT; CDR2 reads SNEGSKA (reference sequence). The V and J ends lost 2 bases and 0 bases, in that order; junction bases with no gene match: 13. The CDR3 region is CSARRAGVTGGVSYEQYF. CDR3 DNA: TGCAGTGCTAGAAGGGCTGGGGTGACAGGGGGCGTCTCCTACGAGCAGTACTTC.

V gene TRBV29-1 combines with J gene TRBJ2-6; TRBD2 is a possible D gene (6 bases). The length of the CDR3 is 18 residues. The germline CDR1 and CDR2 sequences are SQVTM and ANQGSEA. Trimming left V 0 bases short and J 0 bases short, with 15 bases between. CDR3 amino acids: CSVEERDGAYSGANVLTF. The CDR3 DNA reads TGCAGCGTTGAAGAGCGGGACGGAGCTTACTCTGGGGCCAACGTCCTGACTTTC.

The sample holds a few counts of this clonotype. The chain combines TRBV5-1 with TRBJ1-2; D unresolved. There are 16 residues in the CDR3. V lost 0 bases and J 1 base, leaving 13 bases between the germline ends. Per the germline V gene, CDR1 is SGHRS and CDR2 is YFSETQ. The CDR3 nucleotides read TGCGCCAGCAGCTTGGGGCGGCAGGAAAATAACTATGGCTACACCTTC. This codes for CASSLGRQENNYGYTF.